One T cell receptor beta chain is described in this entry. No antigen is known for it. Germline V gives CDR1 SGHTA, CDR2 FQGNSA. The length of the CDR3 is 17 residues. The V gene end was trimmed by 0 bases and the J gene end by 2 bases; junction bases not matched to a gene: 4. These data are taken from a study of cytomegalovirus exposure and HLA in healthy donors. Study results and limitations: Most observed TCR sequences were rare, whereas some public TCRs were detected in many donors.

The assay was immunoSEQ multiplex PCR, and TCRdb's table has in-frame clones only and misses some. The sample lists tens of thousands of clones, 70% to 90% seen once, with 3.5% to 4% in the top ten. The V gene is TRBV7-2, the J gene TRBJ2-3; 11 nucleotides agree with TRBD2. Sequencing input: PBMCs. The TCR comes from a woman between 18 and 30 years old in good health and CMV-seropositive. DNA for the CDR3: TGTGCCAGCAGCTTAGCGGCTAGCGGGGGGCCCACAGATACGCAGTATTTT. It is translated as CASSLAASGGPTDTQYF.